This T cell receptor (beta chain) was captured in a study of beta chain features in type 1 diabetes. Study results and caveats: When Type 1 diabetes patients were examined, their TCRB CDR3s proved moderately but significantly shorter in all four CD4+ subsets. The VDJ junctions of type 1 diabetes patients carried fewer insertions and more deletions.

This CDR3 has 14 residues. V shed 3 bases and J shed 1 base, with 10 bases lying between them. Germline V CDR1 and CDR2: SGHNT, YYREEE (reference sequence). The whole isolated RNA underwent reverse transcription, so sequencing captured expressed TCRB transcripts. The method was immunoSEQ multiplex PCR; TCRdb's version includes in-frame clones alone and lacks a portion of them. The sample includes approximately 730,000 clones, about an eighth of them seen just once. This clone was counted a few times. As yet, its antigen is unknown. This TCR was sampled from a man aged 18-30 years with type 1 diabetes. The chain recombines TRBV5-4 with TRBJ1-1, with D possibly matching TRBD1 (6 bases). Specimen: naive CD4+ T cells from blood. The CDR3 sequence is CASSSPTGNTEAFF. Written as DNA, the CDR3 is TGTGCCAGCAGCTCGCCGACAGGGAACACTGAAGCTTTCTTT. Filled out from reference TRBV5-4 and TRBJ1-1, the complete variable domain reads ETGVTQSPTHLIKTRGQQVTLRCSSQSGHNTVSWYQQALGQGPQFIFQYYREEENGRGNFPPRFSGLQFPNYSSELNVNALELDDSALYLCASSSPTGNTEAFFGQGTRLTVV.